This T cell receptor beta chain was sequenced in a study of blood T cell repertoires in COVID-19. The CDR3 is made up of 11 amino acids. V gave up 4 bases and J gave up 9 bases, with 7 bases separating them. Germline V lookup: CDR1 MGHRA, CDR2 YSYEKL. Repertoires were generated with immunoSEQ multiplex PCR, while TCRdb's copy carries only in-frame clones and drops some. The sample shows 330,000 or so clones, about 87% of them seen only once. This chain joins TRBV4-1 and TRBJ2-1; D is unresolved. Sample: PBMCs or T cells enriched from blood (not recorded which). This clonotype was sampled from a young man who had recovered from COVID-19. CDR3 bases: TGCGCCAGCAGCCTCTCTAGTGAGCAGTTCTTC. Translation gives CASSLSSEQFF.